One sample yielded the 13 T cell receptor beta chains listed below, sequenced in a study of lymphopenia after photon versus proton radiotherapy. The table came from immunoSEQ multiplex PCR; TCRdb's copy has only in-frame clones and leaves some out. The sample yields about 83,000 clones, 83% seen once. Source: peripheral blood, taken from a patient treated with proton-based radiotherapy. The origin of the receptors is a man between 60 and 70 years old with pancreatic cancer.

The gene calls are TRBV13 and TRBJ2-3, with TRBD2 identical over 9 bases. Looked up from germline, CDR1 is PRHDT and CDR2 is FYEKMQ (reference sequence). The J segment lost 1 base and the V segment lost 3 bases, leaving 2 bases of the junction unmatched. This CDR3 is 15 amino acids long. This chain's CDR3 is CASSFRTSGTDTQYF. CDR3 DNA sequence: TGTGCCAGCAGCTTTCGGACTAGCGGCACAGATACGCAGTATTTT.

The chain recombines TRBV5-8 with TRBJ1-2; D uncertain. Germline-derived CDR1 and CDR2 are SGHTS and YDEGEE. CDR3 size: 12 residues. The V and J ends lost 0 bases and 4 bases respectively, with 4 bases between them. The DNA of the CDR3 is TGTGCCAGCAGCTTGGAGCGCTATGGCTACACCTTC. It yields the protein CASSLERYGYTF.

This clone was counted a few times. The CDR3 region is CASSPDRGTLNTEAFF. CDR3 bases: TGTGCCAGCTCACCAGACAGGGGCACCTTGAACACTGAAGCTTTCTTT. The gene calls are TRBV18 and TRBJ1-1; 8 positions agree with TRBD1. From germline, CDR1 is KGHSH and CDR2 LQKENI. The CDR3 spans 16 residues. The V and J ends lost 2 bases and 0 bases, in that order; junction bases with no gene match: 5.

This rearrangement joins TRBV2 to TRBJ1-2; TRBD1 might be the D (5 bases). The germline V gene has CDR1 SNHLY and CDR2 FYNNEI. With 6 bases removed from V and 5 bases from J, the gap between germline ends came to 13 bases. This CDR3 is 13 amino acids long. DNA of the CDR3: TGTGCCAGCAGCCGCGACAGTACGTATGGCTACACCTTC. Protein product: CASSRDSTYGYTF.

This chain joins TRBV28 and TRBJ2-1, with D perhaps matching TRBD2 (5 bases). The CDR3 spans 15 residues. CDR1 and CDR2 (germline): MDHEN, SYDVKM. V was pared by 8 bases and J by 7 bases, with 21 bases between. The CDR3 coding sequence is TGTGCCAGCCCCCCTGCGGGCTCTATGTGGAATGAGCAGTTCTTC. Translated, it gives CASPPAGSMWNEQFF.

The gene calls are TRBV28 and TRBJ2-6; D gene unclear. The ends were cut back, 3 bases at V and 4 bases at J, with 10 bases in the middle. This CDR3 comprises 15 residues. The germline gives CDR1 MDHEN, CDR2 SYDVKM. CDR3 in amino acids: CASSFKPLGANVLTF. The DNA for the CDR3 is TGTGCCAGCAGTTTCAAGCCTCTGGGGGCCAACGTCCTGACTTTC.

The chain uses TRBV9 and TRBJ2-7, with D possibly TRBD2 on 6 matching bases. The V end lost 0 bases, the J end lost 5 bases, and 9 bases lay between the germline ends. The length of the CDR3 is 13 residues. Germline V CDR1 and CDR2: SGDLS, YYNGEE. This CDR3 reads CASSVGWRDEQYF. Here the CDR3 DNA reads TGTGCCAGCAGCGTAGGCTGGAGGGACGAGCAGTACTTC.

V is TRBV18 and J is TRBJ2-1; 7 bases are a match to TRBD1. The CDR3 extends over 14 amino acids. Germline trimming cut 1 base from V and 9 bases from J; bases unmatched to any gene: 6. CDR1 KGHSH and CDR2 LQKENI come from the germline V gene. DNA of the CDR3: TGTGCCAGCTCACCACTTCTAGACAGGGTTGAGCAGTTCTTC. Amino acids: CASSPLLDRVEQFF. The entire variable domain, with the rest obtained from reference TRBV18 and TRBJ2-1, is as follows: NAGVMQNPRHLVRRRGQEARLRCSPMKGHSHVYWYRQLPEEGLKFMVYLQKENIIDESGMPKERFSAEFPKEGPSILRIQQVVRGDSAAYFCASSPLLDRVEQFFGPGTRLTVL.

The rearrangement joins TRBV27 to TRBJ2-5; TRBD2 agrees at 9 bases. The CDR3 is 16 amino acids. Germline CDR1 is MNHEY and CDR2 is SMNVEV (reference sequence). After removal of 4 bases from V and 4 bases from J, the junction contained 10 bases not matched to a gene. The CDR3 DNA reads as TGTGCCAGCAGTTCGAGACTAGCGGTCACCCGAGAGACCCAGTACTTC. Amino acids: CASSSRLAVTRETQYF.

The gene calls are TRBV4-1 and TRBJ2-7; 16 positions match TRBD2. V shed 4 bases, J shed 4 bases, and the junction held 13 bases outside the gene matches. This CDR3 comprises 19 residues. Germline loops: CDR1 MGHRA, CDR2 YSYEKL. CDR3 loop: CASSPAYGTSGRGVYEQYF. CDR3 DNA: TGCGCCAGCAGCCCTGCCTACGGGACTAGCGGGAGGGGGGTTTACGAGCAGTACTTC.

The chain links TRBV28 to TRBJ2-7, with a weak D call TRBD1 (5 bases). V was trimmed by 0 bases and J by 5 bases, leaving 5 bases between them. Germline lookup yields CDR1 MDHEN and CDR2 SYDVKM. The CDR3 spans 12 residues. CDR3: CASSLWTDEQYF. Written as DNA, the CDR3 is TGTGCCAGCAGTTTATGGACAGACGAGCAGTACTTC. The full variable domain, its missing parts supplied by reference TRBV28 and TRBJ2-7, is DVKVTQSSRYLVKRTGEKVFLECVQDMDHENMFWYRQDPGLGLRLIYFSYDVKMKEKGDIPEGYSVSREKKERFSLILESASTNQTSMYLCASSLWTDEQYFGPGTRLTVT.

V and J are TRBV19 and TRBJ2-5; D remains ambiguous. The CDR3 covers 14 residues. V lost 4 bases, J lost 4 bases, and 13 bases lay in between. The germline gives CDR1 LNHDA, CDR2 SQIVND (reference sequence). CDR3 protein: CASSRVGSGETQYF. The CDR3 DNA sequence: TGTGCCAGTAGTAGAGTGGGTTCAGGAGAGACCCAGTACTTC. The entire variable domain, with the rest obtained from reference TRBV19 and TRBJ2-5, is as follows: DGGITQSPKYLFRKEGQNVTLSCEQNLNHDAMYWYRQDPGQGLRLIYYSQIVNDFQKGDIAEGYSVSREKKESFPLTVTSAQKNPTAFYLCASSRVGSGETQYFGPGTRLLVL.

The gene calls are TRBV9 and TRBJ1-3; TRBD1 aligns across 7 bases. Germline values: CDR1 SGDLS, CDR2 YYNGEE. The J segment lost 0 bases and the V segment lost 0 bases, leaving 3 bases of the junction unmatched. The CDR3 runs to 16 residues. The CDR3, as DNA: TGTGCCAGCAGCGTAGTAGGGACAGCCTCTGGAAACACCATATATTTT. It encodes CASSVVGTASGNTIYF.